These 12 T cell receptor beta chains were sequenced from one sample in a study of spatial heterogeneity in lung cancer. Stated time point: blood at routine non-recurrence follow-up after resection. In each case, whole RNA from tumor, nontumor lung or frozen PBMC was sequenced unsorted. TCRdb analysed the 5' RACE reads with MiXCR anew, one entry per CDR3 protein. The sample consists of about 120,000 distinct CDR3 sequences, about 12% of them appearing once. This material consisted of PBMCs, taken at follow-up. Receptors originate from a male donor with early-stage non-small cell lung cancer.

This clonotype was observed at least ten times. The chain recombines TRBV7-2 with TRBJ1-5; D is uncertain. Deletions cut 5 bases from V and 4 bases from J, with 15 bases between. CDR3 size: 15 residues. The germline V gene encodes CDR1 SGHTA and CDR2 FQGNSA. The CDR3 spells CASSLAIVPNQPQHF. Written as DNA, the CDR3 is TGTGCCAGCAGCCTTGCCATCGTACCGAATCAGCCCCAGCATTTT. Full variable domain (missing parts from reference TRBV7-2 and TRBJ1-5): GAGVSQSPSNKVTEKGKDVELRCDPISGHTALYWYRQSLGQGLEFLIYFQGNSAPDKSGLPSDRFSAERTGGSVSTLTIQRTQQEDSAVYLCASSLAIVPNQPQHFGDGTRLSIL.

Here the CDR3 reads CASSLDVAPGGGETQYF. The CDR3 DNA reads TGCGCCAGCAGCTTGGACGTGGCCCCAGGGGGAGGGGAGACCCAGTACTTC. The V and J genes are TRBV5-1 and TRBJ2-5; either TRBD1 or TRBD2 may fit D (7 bases each). The CDR3 runs to 17 residues. Trimming took 0 bases from V and 5 from J, leaving 20 bases between them. CDR1 is SGHRS, CDR2 YFSETQ, per germline.

In this sample, this clonotype turned up a few times. This chain uses TRBV27 with TRBJ2-7, with TRBD2 matching 10 bases. The CDR3 spans 15 residues. The J segment lost 2 bases and the V segment lost 3 bases, leaving 4 bases of the junction unmatched. The germline CDR1 and CDR2 sequences are MNHEY and SMNVEV (reference sequence). DNA for the CDR3: TGTGCCAGCAGTTTGTCTAGCGGGGGAGCCTACGAGCAGTACTTC. Protein product: CASSLSSGGAYEQYF.

There are many counts of this clonotype. The chain recombines TRBV4-3 with TRBJ2-3; perhaps D is TRBD1 or TRBD2 (5 bases each). The CDR3 consists of 18 residues. Trimming removed 0 bases at V and 1 base at J, with 17 bases between. Germline CDR1 and CDR2: LGHNA and YSLEER. The DNA for the CDR3 is TGCGCCAGCAGCCAAGATTCTATTGGGGGATTCGGCACAGATACGCAGTATTTT. It encodes CASSQDSIGGFGTDTQYF.

In its sample, this clonotype was seen a few times. The chain is built from TRBV27 and TRBJ2-2; TRBD1 agrees at 9 bases. The CDR3 loop spans 14 amino acids. Germline V gene sequence: CDR1 MNHEY, CDR2 SMNVEV (reference sequence). The V segment lost 10 bases and the J segment 2 bases; nucleotides outside the gene matches: 5. The CDR3 DNA reads as TGTGCCACCAACAGGGGGCAAAACACCGGGGAGCTGTTTTTT. Encoded protein: CATNRGQNTGELFF.

This clonotype has a count of ten or more. The J gene is TRBJ2-3, the V gene TRBV27; D gene ambiguous. The CDR3 is 14 residues long. Germline values: CDR1 MNHEY, CDR2 SMNVEV (reference sequence). V was shortened by 5 bases and J by 0 bases, with 9 bases between the two germline ends. CDR3 sequence reads: CASSRPRSTDTQYF. For the CDR3, the DNA is TGTGCCAGCAGTCGACCCCGTAGCACAGATACGCAGTATTTT.

This clonotype showed up just a few times. V and J are TRBV24-1 and TRBJ1-5; D may be TRBD1 (6 bases). V dropped 3 bases and J dropped 6 bases, with 14 bases sitting between them. From germline, CDR1 is KGHDR and CDR2 SFDVKD. The CDR3 extends over 15 amino acids. CDR3 sequence reads: CATSDTGKGIQPQHF. The CDR3 coding sequence is TGTGCCACCAGTGATACAGGGAAGGGTATTCAGCCCCAGCATTTT.

This clonotype was seen only a few times. CDR3 sequence: CASNRREGALGDTQYF. The CDR3 DNA sequence: TGTGCCAGCAACCGACGGGAGGGGGCCCTGGGAGATACGCAGTATTTT. This chain uses TRBV7-8 with TRBJ2-3, with a tentative D call TRBD2 (8 bases). V lost 7 bases to trimming and J lost 5 bases, with 22 bases between them. The CDR3 has 16 amino acids. Germline CDR1 and CDR2: SGHVS and FQNEAQ.

The table lists this clonotype with many counts. The chain recombines TRBV12-5 with TRBJ2-2; tentative D call: TRBD1 (6 bases). Germline loops: CDR1 LGHNT, CDR2 FRNRAP. The CDR3 sequence is 15 residues long. Trimming took off 0 bases at V and 7 bases at J, with 12 bases between the two ends. CDR3 in amino acids: CASGLVLGAIGELFF. The CDR3 bases are TGTGCTAGTGGTTTGGTTTTGGGGGCAATCGGGGAGCTGTTTTTT.

This clonotype was recorded at least ten times. The V and J genes are TRBV29-1 and TRBJ2-7; D gene unclear. Germline V gene sequence: CDR1 SQVTM, CDR2 ANQGSEA. The CDR3 runs 12 residues. Trimming left V 6 bases short and J 5 bases short, with 14 bases between. CDR3 nucleotide sequence: TGCAGCGTCTCAGGATTTAACCACGAGCAGTACTTC. The encoded protein is CSVSGFNHEQYF.

At least ten counts were recorded for this clonotype. The V and J genes are TRBV24-1 and TRBJ2-5; 13 bases are a match to TRBD2. CDR1 KGHDR and CDR2 SFDVKD come from the germline V gene. This CDR3 region has 16 residues. V trimming: 5 bases; J trimming: 5 bases; junction bases outside the gene matches: 7. The CDR3 protein is CATSVRTSGGLETQYF. The CDR3 nucleotides read TGTGCCACCAGTGTCCGGACTAGCGGGGGTCTGGAGACCCAGTACTTC.

The chain is built from TRBV21-1 and TRBJ1-1. TRBV21-1 is described as a pseudogene. CDR3 length equals 16 residues. The CDR3 DNA sequence: TGTGCCAGCAGCATAAGAGGGGGAGGGTTGAACACTGAAGCTTTCTTT. Its protein product is CASSIRGGGLNTEAFF.